Listed below are T cell receptor beta chains from one sample, sequenced in a study of post-analysis software for immune sequencing data. TCRdb ran MiXCR on the PCR reads and lists one entry per CDR3 protein. The sample holds fewer than 700,000 distinct CDR3 sequences; about 44% are singletons and the top ten take 1.5% to 2%. The specimen was blood. Receptors were obtained from a girl aged 10-17 years with multiple sclerosis. CDR3s include the opening cysteine and the closing phenylalanine or tryptophan. The D gene is left open where the match is weak. The size field is filled for only some rows; it gives once, few, many or a size class.

v_gene,d_gene,abundance,j_gene,CDR3nt,CDR3aa
TRBV9,NA,NA,TRBJ1-6,TGTGCCAGCAGCTGGGGGGTAGGGGACCATTCACCCCTCCACTTT,CASSWGVGDHSPLHF
TRBV4-1,NA,NA,TRBJ2-3,TGCGCCAGCAGCCAAAGGTCGCGGGGGCACACAGATACGCAGTATTTT,CASSQRSRGHTDTQYF
TRBV12-3/TRBV12-4,NA,NA,TRBJ1-2,TGTGCCAGCAGCTCCCGAGGGTTCGGAGGCTACACCTTC,CASSSRGFGGYTF
TRBV9,TRBD2,NA,TRBJ2-5,TGTGCCAGCAGCGCGGGCGGGAGTCGGCTTACCCCAGAGACCCAGTACTTC,CASSAGGSRLTPETQYF
TRBV12-3/TRBV12-4,NA,few,TRBJ2-1,TGTGCCAGCTCCCGGGGTGGGGGCTCCTACAATGAGCAGTTCTTC,CASSRGGGSYNEQFF
TRBV6-4,NA,NA,TRBJ2-3,TGTGCCAGCAGTGAGGGCTTTCACACAGATACGCAGTATTTT,CASSEGFHTDTQYF
TRBV20-1,TRBD1,few,TRBJ2-1,TGCAGTGCGCCTCCAAGGACAGGGAATTACGATGAGCAGTTCTTC,CSAPPRTGNYDEQFF
TRBV5-1,NA,NA,TRBJ2-1,TGCGCCAGCAGCTTGGCCCTGGGGGGTATCAATGAGCAGTTCTTC,CASSLALGGINEQFF
TRBV5-1,TRBD2,few,TRBJ2-1,TGTGCCAGCAGCCTTAGCGGGGGGGGCTACAATGAGCAGTTCTTC,CASSLSGGGYNEQFF
TRBV27,NA,NA,TRBJ1-1,TGTGCCAGCAGTCCCGGACTCCTACGGGACACTGAAGCTTTCTTT,CASSPGLLRDTEAFF
TRBV15,NA,NA,TRBJ2-3,TGTGCCACCAGCAGAGAAACTAGCGATACGCAGTATTTT,CATSRETSDTQYF
TRBV12-3/TRBV12-4,NA,NA,TRBJ2-7,TGTGCCAGCTCTTGGGGCCCCGATTACGAGCAGTACTTC,CASSWGPDYEQYF
TRBV6-1,TRBD2,NA,TRBJ2-1,TGTGCCAGCAGTGGCGGACTAGCGGGAGGGCCCTACAATGAGCAGTTCTTC,CASSGGLAGGPYNEQFF
TRBV4-1,NA,NA,TRBJ2-7,TGCGCCAGCAGCCAAGCGGCAGACTACGAGCAGTACTTC,CASSQAADYEQYF
TRBV7-9,TRBD2,few,TRBJ2-5,TGTGCCAGCAGCTTACCGGGGGGTGGGGAGGCCCAGTACTTC,CASSLPGGGEAQYF
TRBV20-1,TRBD1,NA,TRBJ1-1,TGCAGTGCTAGAGGGGACAGGAACACTGAAGCTTTCTTT,CSARGDRNTEAFF
TRBV5-1,TRBD1,few,TRBJ2-7,TGCGCCAGCAGCTTGGAAGGGACAGGGATATACGAGCAGTACTTC,CASSLEGTGIYEQYF
TRBV24-1,NA,NA,TRBJ2-5,TGTGCCACCAGTGATCAACAGGGCCAAGAGACCCAGTACTTC,CATSDQQGQETQYF
TRBV12-3/TRBV12-4,NA,NA,TRBJ2-1,TGTGCCAGCAGACCCGATCGGGTTGAGCAGTTCTTC,CASRPDRVEQFF
TRBV11-2,NA,NA,TRBJ2-7,TGTGCCAGCAGCTTAGTTCGGGGTTTAACCTACGAGCAGTACTTC,CASSLVRGLTYEQYF
TRBV7-2,TRBD1,NA,TRBJ1-5,TGTGCCAGCAGCTTAGCCGGGACAGGGGATCAGCCCCAGCATTTT,CASSLAGTGDQPQHF
TRBV5-6,NA,NA,TRBJ1-6,TGTGCCAGCAGCCGCCAGCAGACCAGCTCCTATAATTCACCCCTCCACTTT,CASSRQQTSSYNSPLHF
TRBV20-1,TRBD2,NA,TRBJ2-3,TGCAGTGCCAGGGGACCCGGGACTAGCGGAAGTCGCACAGATACGCAGTATTTT,CSARGPGTSGSRTDTQYF
TRBV20-1,NA,once,TRBJ2-5,TGCAGTGCTCTCGAGGGAAGGGTGGAGACCCAGTACTTC,CSALEGRVETQYF
TRBV12-3/TRBV12-4,TRBD2,NA,TRBJ2-1,TGTGCCAGCAGTGGGGGAGGGCCATCCTACAATGAGCAGTTCTTC,CASSGGGPSYNEQFF
TRBV6-1,NA,NA,TRBJ2-1,TGTGCCAGCAGTGAAGTTCTCGGGGGCGGATCATACAATGAGCAGTTCTTC,CASSEVLGGGSYNEQFF
TRBV7-2,NA,NA,TRBJ1-4,TGTGCCAGCAGCTTAGAGATCGTGAAGGGTGAAAAACTGTTTTTT,CASSLEIVKGEKLFF
TRBV27,NA,NA,TRBJ2-5,TGTGCCAGCAGTTCGAAGGGAGGTCAAGAGACCCAGTACTTC,CASSSKGGQETQYF
TRBV7-2,NA,NA,TRBJ2-1,TGTGCCAGCAGGGTCGGGACGAGCTACAATGAGCAGTTCTTC,CASRVGTSYNEQFF
TRBV10-3,TRBD1,NA,TRBJ2-7,TGTGCCATCAGTGTTAACAGGGGCCCAGGGGGCGAGCAGTACTTC,CAISVNRGPGGEQYF
TRBV12-3/TRBV12-4,NA,NA,TRBJ1-4,TGTGCCAGCAAGAGGGGAACTAATGAAAAACTGTTTTTT,CASKRGTNEKLFF
TRBV20-1,TRBD2,NA,TRBJ2-1,TGCAGTGCTAGAGATCGGGGGGAGTATGAGCAGTTCTTC,CSARDRGEYEQFF
TRBV11-1,NA,NA,TRBJ2-3,TGTGCCAGCAGCTTAGGCGCAAGCGAGGATACGCAGTATTTT,CASSLGASEDTQYF
TRBV20-1,TRBD1,few,TRBJ1-6,TGCAGTGCTACGACCCTGACAGGGGGCGCTTCACCCCTCCACTTT,CSATTLTGGASPLHF
TRBV20-1,TRBD1,few,TRBJ2-3,TGCAGTGCTGATGGACAGGTCGCAGATACGCAGTATTTT,CSADGQVADTQYF
TRBV10-3,NA,NA,TRBJ2-3,TGTGCCACTGCGGGACAGACCACAGATACGCAGTATTTT,CATAGQTTDTQYF
TRBV6-1,NA,NA,TRBJ1-5,TGTGCCAGCAGTGGGGCATTGGACAATCAGCCCCAGCATTTT,CASSGALDNQPQHF
TRBV5-1,NA,NA,TRBJ2-5,TGCGCCAGCAGCATAGGGGACGGACACCGTGAGACCCAGTACTTC,CASSIGDGHRETQYF
TRBV20-1,TRBD1,few,TRBJ1-2,TGCAGTGCTGGAACCGGGACAGGTCAATATGGCTACACCTTC,CSAGTGTGQYGYTF
TRBV6-5,NA,few,TRBJ1-2,TGTGCCAGCAGTCGACAACAGGGTCCGGCTAACTATGGCTACACCTTC,CASSRQQGPANYGYTF
TRBV11-2,NA,few,TRBJ2-7,TGTGCCAGCAGCTTAGCTCCGGCTTCCTACGAGCAGTACTTC,CASSLAPASYEQYF
TRBV20-1,NA,few,TRBJ1-2,TGCAGTGCTGCCCCTATTTCCGGCGAGGGCTACACCTTC,CSAAPISGEGYTF
TRBV18,TRBD1,NA,TRBJ1-3,TGTGCCAGCTCACCCGGACAGGTGACTGGAAACACCATATATTTT,CASSPGQVTGNTIYF
TRBV4-1,NA,NA,TRBJ2-3,TGCGCCAGCAGCCAAGTCACGCACCCCGAGTATACGCAGTATTTT,CASSQVTHPEYTQYF
TRBV29-1,TRBD1,NA,TRBJ1-1,TGCAGCGTCTGGACAGGGGGGACTGAAGCTTTCTTT,CSVWTGGTEAFF
TRBV12-3/TRBV12-4,TRBD2,NA,TRBJ2-5,TGTGCCAGCAGTGCTGGGACTACTCAAGAGACCCAGTACTTC,CASSAGTTQETQYF